This T cell receptor beta chain was recovered during a study of ipilimumab plus nivolumab after autologous stem cell transplantation. Broader study findings: TCR repertoire, Treg phenotype and gut microbiota reportedly support more study of this approach.

The trim removed 4 bases at V and 4 bases at J, leaving 4 bases unmatched. CDR1 SGDLS and CDR2 YYNGEE come from the germline V gene. This CDR3 has 15 amino acids. Clones were sequenced by immunoSEQ multiplex PCR, and TCRdb holds only the in-frame ones, with some missing. The sample contains around 16,000 clones, around 81% of which appear only once. Ipilimumab, 1 mg/kg, started 14 to 28 days after autologous transplant. On this clone itself: Antigen unknown.

The input for sequencing was PBMCs, taken in a trial of ipilimumab plus nivolumab as post-transplant consolidation. The clonotype comes from a male donor with diffuse large B-cell lymphoma. The chain employs TRBV9 and TRBJ1-3; 11 bases align to TRBD1. CDR3 coding DNA: TGTGCCAGCAGCATCGGGACAGGGGGAGGAAACACCATATATTTT. This encodes CASSIGTGGGNTIYF.